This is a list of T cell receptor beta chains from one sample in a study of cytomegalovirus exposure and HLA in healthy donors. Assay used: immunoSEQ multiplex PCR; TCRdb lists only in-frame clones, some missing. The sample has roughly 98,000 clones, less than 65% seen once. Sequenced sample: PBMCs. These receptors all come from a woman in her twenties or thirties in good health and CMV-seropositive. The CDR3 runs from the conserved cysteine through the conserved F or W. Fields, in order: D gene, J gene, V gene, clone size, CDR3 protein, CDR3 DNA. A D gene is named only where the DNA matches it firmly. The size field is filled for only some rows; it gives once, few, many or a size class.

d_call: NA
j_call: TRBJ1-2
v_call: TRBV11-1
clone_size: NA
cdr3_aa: CASSSQVGGYPF
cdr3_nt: TGTGCCAGCAGCTCACAAGTCGGCGGCTACCCCTTC

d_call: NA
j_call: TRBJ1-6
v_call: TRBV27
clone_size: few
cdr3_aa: CASSLSGTLYNSPLHF
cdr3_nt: TGTGCCAGCAGTTTATCCGGGACACTCTATAATTCACCCCTCCACTTT

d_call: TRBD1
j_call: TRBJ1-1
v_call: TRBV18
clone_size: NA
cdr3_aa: CASSPSRQGALNTEAFF
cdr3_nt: TGTGCCAGCTCACCGTCTCGACAGGGGGCGTTGAACACTGAAGCTTTCTTT

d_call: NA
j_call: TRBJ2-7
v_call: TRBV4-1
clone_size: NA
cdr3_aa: CASTRQLGSYEQYF
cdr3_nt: TGCGCCAGCACCCGACAGTTAGGCTCCTACGAGCAGTACTTC

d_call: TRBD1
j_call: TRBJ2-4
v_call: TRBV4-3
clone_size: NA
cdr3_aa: CASSLATGDDWNIQYF
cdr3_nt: TGCGCCAGCAGCCTCGCGACAGGGGATGACTGGAACATTCAGTACTTC

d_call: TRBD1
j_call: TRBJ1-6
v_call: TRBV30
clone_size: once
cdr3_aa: CAWSDDREVLSPLHF
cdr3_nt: TGTGCCTGGAGTGACGACAGGGAAGTGCTTTCACCCCTCCACTTT

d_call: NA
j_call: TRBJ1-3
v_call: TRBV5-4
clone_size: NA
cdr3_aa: CASSWGAGSSGNTIYF
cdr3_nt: TGTGCCAGCAGCTGGGGCGCAGGGTCTTCTGGAAACACCATATATTTT

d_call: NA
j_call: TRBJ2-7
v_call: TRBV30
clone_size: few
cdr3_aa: CAWSVSYEQYF
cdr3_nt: TGTGCCTGGAGTGTCAGCTACGAGCAGTACTTC

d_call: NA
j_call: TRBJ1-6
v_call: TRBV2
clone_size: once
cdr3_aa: CASTRTYNSPLHF
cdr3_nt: TGTGCCAGCACCAGGACCTATAATTCACCCCTCCACTTT

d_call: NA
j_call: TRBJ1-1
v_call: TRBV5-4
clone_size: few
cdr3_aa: CASSLAGRDEAFF
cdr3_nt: TGTGCCAGCAGCTTGGCAGGGCGGGATGAAGCTTTCTTT

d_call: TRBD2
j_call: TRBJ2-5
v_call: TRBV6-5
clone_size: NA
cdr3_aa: CASSWGLAGETQYF
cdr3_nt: TGTGCCAGCAGTTGGGGACTAGCGGGGGAGACCCAGTACTTC

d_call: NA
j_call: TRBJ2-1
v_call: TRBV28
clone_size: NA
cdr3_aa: CASRPLWPYNEQFF
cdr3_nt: TGTGCCAGCAGACCCCTCTGGCCCTACAATGAGCAGTTCTTC

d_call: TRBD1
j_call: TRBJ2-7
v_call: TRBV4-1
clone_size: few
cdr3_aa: CASSPQGAGEQYF
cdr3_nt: TGCGCCAGCAGCCCACAGGGGGCGGGAGAGCAGTACTTC

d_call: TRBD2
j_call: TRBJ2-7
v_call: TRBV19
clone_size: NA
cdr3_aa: CASSTRTSGSSYEQYF
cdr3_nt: TGTGCCAGTAGTACCCGGACTAGCGGGAGCTCCTACGAGCAGTACTTC

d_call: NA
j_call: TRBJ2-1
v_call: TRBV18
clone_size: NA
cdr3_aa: CASSRSNRVGSYNEQFF
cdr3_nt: TGTGCCAGCTCACGGAGTAACAGGGTGGGCTCCTACAATGAGCAGTTCTTC

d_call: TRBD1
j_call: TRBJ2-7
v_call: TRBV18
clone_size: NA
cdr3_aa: CASSPDRGRVFRGEQYF
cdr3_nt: TGTGCCAGCTCACCAGACAGGGGGCGAGTGTTTCGGGGCGAGCAGTACTTC

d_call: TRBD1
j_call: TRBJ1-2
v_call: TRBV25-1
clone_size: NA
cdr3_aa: CASSEGMTGGSYGYTF
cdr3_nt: TGTGCCAGCAGTGAAGGGATGACAGGGGGCAGCTATGGCTACACCTTC

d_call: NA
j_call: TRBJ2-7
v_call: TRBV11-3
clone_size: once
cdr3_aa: CASSSLTNYEQYF
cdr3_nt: TGTGCCAGCAGCTCTTTGACTAACTACGAGCAGTACTTC

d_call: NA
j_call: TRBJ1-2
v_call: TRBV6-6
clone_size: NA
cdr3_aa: CASSWMGRDYGYTF
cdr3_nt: TGTGCCAGCAGTTGGATGGGGAGAGACTATGGCTACACCTTC

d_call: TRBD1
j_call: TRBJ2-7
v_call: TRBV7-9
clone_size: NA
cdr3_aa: CSSSSGGYEQYF
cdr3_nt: TGTTCCAGCAGCTCAGGGGGTTACGAGCAGTACTTC

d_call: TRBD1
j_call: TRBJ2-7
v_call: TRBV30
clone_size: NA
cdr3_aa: CAWSSGTGTLEQYF
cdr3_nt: TGTGCCTGGTCCTCCGGGACAGGGACCCTCGAGCAGTACTTC

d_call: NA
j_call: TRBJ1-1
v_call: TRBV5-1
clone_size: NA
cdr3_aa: CASSSGLNTEAFF
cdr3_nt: TGCGCCAGCAGCTCCGGGTTGAACACTGAAGCTTTCTTT

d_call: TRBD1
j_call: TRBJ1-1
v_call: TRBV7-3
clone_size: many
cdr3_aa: CASSPQGDGMNTEAFF
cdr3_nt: TGTGCCAGCAGCCCGCAGGGGGACGGGATGAACACTGAAGCTTTCTTT

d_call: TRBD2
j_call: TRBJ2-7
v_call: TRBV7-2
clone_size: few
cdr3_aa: CASSLGGGASYEQYF
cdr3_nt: TGTGCCAGCAGCTTAGGCGGGGGGGCCTCCTACGAGCAGTACTTC

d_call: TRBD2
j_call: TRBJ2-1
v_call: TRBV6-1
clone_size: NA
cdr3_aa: CASSEGLSYNEQFF
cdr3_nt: TGTGCCAGCAGTGAGGGACTATCCTACAATGAGCAGTTCTTC

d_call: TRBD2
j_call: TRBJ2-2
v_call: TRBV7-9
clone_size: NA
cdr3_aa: CASSLGDYFNTGELFF
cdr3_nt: TGTGCCAGCAGTTTAGGGGACTACTTTAACACCGGGGAGCTGTTTTTT

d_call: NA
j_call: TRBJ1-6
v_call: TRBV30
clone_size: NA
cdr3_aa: CAWSVPEGTNSPLHF
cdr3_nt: TGTGCCTGGAGTGTACCTGAGGGAACCAATTCACCCCTCCACTTT

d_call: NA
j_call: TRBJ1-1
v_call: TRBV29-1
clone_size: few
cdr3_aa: CSAPGNTEAFF
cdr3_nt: TGCAGCGCTCCCGGGAACACTGAAGCTTTCTTT

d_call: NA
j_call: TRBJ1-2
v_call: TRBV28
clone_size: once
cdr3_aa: CASSFSGSNYGYTF
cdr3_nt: TGTGCCAGCAGTTTCAGTGGGAGTAACTATGGCTACACCTTC

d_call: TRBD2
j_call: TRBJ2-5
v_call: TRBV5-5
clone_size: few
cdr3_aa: CASSLQASGGRETQYF
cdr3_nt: TGTGCCAGCAGCTTGCAAGCTAGCGGGGGCAGGGAGACCCAGTACTTC

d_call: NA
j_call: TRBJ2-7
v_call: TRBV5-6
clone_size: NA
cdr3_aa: CASSLQGFEQYF
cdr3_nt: TGTGCCAGCAGCTTGCAGGGATTCGAGCAGTACTTC

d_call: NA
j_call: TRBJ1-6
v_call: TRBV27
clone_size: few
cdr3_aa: CASTLGQGISPLHF
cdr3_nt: TGTGCCAGCACCTTGGGGCAGGGGATTTCACCCCTCCACTTT

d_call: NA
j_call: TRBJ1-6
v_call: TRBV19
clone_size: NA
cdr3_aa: CASSPLVGEGGSPLHF
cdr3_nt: TGTGCCAGTAGCCCCCTCGTAGGGGAAGGTGGATCACCCCTCCACTTT

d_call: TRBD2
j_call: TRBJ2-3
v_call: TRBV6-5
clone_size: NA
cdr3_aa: CASSLSGGSTDTQYF
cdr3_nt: TGTGCCAGCAGTTTAAGCGGGGGCAGCACAGATACGCAGTATTTT

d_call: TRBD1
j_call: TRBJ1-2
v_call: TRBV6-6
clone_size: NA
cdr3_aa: CASSSVGTGFYGYTF
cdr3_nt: TGTGCCAGCAGTTCCGTCGGGACAGGTTTTTATGGCTACACCTTC

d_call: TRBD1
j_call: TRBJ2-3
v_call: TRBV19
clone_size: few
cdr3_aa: CASSTQGGNTQYF
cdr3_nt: TGTGCCAGTAGTACGCAAGGGGGCAATACGCAGTATTTT

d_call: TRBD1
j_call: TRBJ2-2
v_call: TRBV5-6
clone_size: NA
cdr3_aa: CASSPQGQGLLTGELFF
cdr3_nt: TGTGCCAGCAGCCCCCAAGGACAGGGGCTACTGACCGGGGAGCTGTTTTTT

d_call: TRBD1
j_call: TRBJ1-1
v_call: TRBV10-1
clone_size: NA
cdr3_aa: CASSESKLGTVTTGPEAFF
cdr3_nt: TGCGCCAGCAGTGAGTCTAAATTAGGGACAGTTACTACCGGTCCTGAAGCTTTCTTT

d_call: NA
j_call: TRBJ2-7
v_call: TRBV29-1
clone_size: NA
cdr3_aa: CSSWGDPFGEQYF
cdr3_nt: TGCAGCTCTTGGGGGGACCCATTTGGGGAGCAGTACTTC

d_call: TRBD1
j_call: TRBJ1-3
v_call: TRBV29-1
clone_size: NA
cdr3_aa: CSAINRGSGNTIYF
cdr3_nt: TGCAGCGCCATAAACAGGGGCTCTGGAAACACCATATATTTT

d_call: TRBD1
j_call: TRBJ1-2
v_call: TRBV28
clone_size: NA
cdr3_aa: CASRAGTGPFYGYTF
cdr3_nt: TGTGCCAGCAGGGCCGGGACAGGGCCCTTCTATGGCTACACCTTC

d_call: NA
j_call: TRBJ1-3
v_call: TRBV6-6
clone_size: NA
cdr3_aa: CASRVTDGGPGNTIYF
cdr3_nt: TGTGCCAGCAGAGTTACTGACGGTGGGCCTGGAAACACCATATATTTT

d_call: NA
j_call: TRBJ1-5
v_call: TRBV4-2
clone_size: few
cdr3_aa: CASSQDQTAGNQPQHF
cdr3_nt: TGTGCCAGCAGCCAAGATCAAACAGCCGGCAATCAGCCCCAGCATTTT

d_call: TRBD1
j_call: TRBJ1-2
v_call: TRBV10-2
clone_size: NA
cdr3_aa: CASSPGQVYGYTF
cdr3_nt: TGCGCCAGCAGTCCGGGACAGGTCTATGGCTACACCTTC

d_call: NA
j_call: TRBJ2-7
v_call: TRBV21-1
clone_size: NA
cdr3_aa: CASSDSGLASEQYF
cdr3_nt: TGTGCCAGCAGCGATTCGGGACTAGCTTCCGAGCAGTACTTC

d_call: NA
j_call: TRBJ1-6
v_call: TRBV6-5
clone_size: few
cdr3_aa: CASTSRWTANSPLHF
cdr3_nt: TGTGCCAGCACCAGCCGCTGGACAGCGAATTCACCCCTCCACTTT

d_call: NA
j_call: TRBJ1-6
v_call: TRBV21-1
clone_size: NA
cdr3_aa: CASILLGWSYNSPLHF
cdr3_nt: TGTGCCAGCATCCTCCTAGGATGGTCCTATAATTCACCCCTCCACTTT

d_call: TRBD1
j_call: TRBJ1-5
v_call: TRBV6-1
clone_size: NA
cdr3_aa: CASSTGGDNQPQHF
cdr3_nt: TGTGCCAGCAGTACAGGGGGCGACAATCAGCCCCAGCATTTT

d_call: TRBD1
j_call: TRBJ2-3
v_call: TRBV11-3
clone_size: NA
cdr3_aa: CASSPTPTTGGYTDTQYF
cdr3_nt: TGTGCCAGCAGCCCTACTCCGACGACAGGGGGCTACACAGATACGCAGTATTTT

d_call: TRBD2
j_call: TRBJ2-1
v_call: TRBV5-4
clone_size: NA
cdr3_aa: CASSPGGSPYNEQFF
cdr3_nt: TGTGCCAGCAGCCCGGGAGGGTCACCTTACAATGAGCAGTTCTTC

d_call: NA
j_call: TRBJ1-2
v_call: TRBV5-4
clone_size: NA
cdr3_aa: CASSLRNRFFYGYTF
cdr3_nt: TGTGCCAGCAGCTTAAGAAACAGGTTTTTCTATGGCTACACCTTC

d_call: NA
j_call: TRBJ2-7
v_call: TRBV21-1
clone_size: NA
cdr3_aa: CASGWGDRHYEQYF
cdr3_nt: TGTGCCAGCGGATGGGGGGACAGGCACTACGAGCAGTACTTC

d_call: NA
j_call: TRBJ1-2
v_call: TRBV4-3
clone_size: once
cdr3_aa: CASSQRTEDGYTF
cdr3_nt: TGCGCCAGCAGCCAGCGGACAGAAGATGGCTACACCTTC

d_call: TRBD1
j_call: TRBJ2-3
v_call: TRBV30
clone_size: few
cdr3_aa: CAWSGTGEDTQYF
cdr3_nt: TGTGCCTGGAGTGGGACAGGGGAAGATACGCAGTATTTT

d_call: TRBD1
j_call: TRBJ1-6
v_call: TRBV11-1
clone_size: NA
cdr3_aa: CASSAGQETPLHF
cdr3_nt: TGTGCCAGCAGCGCCGGACAGGAAACACCCCTCCACTTT